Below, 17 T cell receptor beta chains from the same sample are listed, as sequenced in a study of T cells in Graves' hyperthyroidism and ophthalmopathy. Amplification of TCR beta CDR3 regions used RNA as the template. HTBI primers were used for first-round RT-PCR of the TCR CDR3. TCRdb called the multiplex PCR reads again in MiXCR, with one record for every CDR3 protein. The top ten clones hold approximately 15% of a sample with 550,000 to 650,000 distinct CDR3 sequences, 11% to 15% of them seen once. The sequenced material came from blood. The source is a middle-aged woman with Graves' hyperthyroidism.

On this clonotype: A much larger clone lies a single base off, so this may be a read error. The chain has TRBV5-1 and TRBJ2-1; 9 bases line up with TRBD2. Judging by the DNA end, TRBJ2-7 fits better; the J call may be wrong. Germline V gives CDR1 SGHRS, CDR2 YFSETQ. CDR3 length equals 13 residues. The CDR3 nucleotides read TGCGCCAGCAGCTGGACTAGCGACAATGAGCAGTACTTC. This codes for CASSWTSDNEQYF.

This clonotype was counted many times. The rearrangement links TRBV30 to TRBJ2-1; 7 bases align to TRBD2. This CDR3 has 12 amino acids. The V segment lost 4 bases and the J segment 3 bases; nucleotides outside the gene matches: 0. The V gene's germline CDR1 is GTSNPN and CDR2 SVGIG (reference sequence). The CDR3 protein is CAWTSGYNEQFF. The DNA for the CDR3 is TGTGCCTGGACTAGCGGCTACAATGAGCAGTTCTTC.

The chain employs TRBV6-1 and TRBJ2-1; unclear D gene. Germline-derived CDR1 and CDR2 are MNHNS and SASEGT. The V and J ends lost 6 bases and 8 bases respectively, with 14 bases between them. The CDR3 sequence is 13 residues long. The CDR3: CASSGPGWDEQFF. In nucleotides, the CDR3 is TGTGCCAGCAGCGGTCCAGGTTGGGATGAGCAGTTCTTC.

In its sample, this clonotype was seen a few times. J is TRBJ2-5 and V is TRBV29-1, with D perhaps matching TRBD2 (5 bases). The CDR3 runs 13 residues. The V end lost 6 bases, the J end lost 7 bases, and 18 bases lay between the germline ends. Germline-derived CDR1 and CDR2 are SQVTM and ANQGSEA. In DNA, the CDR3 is TGCAGCGTCGCCGGCGGGTCCTTGGGGACCCAGTACTTC. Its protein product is CSVAGGSLGTQYF. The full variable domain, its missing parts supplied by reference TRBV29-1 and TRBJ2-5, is SAVISQKPSRDICQRGTSLTIQCQVDSQVTMMFWYRQQPGQSLTLIATANQGSEATYESGFVIDKFPISRPNLTFSTLTVSNMSPEDSSIYLCSVAGGSLGTQYFGPGTRLLVL.

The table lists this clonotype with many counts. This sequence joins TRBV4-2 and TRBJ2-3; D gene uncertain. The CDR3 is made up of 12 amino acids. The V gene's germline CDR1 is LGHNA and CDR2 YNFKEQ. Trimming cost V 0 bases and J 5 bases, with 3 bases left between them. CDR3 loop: CASSQELDTQYF. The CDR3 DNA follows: TGTGCCAGCAGCCAAGAATTAGATACGCAGTATTTT.

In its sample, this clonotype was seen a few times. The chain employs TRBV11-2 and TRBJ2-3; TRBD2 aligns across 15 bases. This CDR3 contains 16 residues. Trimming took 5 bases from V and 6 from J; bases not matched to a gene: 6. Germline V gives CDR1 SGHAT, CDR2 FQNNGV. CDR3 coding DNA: TGTGCCAGCAGCGGCGGGACTAGCGGGAGGTGGGATACGCAGTATTTT. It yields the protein CASSGGTSGRWDTQYF.

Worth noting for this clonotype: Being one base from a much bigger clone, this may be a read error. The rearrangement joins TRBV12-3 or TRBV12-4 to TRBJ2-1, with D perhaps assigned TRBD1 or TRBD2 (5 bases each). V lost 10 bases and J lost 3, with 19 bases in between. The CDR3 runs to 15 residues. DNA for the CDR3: TGTGCCAACAGCCCTACTGGGACCCACTACAATGAGCAGTTCTTC. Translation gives CANSPTGTHYNEQFF.

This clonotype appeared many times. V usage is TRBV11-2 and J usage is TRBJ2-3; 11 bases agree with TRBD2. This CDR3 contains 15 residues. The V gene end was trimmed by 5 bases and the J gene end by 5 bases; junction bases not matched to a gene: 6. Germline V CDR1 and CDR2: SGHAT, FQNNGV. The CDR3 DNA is TGTGCCAGCAGCGTTAGCGGGAGGGATGGAGATACGCAGTATTTT. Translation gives CASSVSGRDGDTQYF.

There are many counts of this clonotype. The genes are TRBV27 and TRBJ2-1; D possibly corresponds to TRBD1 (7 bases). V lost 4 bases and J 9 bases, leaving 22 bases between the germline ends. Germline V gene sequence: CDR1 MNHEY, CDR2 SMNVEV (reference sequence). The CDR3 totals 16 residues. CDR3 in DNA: TGTGCCAGCAGTTCCTTGTTCGTCAGGGGGGTAGCTGAGCAGTTCTTC. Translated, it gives CASSSLFVRGVAEQFF.

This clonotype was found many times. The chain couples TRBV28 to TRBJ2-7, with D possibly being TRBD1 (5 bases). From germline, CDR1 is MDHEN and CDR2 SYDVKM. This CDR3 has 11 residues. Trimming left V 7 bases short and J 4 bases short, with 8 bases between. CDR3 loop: CASKSGYEQYF. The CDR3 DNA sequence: TGTGCCAGCAAATCAGGGTACGAGCAGTACTTC.

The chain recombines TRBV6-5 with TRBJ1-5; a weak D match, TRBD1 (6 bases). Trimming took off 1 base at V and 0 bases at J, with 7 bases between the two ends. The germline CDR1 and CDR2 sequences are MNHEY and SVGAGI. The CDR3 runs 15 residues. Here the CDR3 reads CASSYLTGSNQPQHF. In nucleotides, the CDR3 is TGTGCCAGCAGTTACTTGACAGGTAGCAATCAGCCCCAGCATTTT.

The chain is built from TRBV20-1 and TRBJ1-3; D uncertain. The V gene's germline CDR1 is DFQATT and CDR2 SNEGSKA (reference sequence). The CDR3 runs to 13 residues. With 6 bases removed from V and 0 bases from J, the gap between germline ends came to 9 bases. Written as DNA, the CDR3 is TGCAGTGCCGGGGTTGACTCTGGAAACACCATATATTTT. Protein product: CSAGVDSGNTIYF.

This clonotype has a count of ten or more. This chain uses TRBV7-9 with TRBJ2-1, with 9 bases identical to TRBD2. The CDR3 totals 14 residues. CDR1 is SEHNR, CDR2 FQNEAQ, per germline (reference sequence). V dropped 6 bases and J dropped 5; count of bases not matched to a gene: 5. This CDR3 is CASRPLAGHNEQFF. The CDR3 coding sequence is TGTGCCAGCAGACCGCTAGCGGGACACAATGAGCAGTTCTTC.

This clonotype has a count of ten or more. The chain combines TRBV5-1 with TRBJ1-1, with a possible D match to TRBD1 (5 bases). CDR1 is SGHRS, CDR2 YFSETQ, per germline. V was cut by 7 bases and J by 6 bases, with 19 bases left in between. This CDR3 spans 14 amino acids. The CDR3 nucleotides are TGCGCCAGCTCCCCCCTTATAGGGGTGGCTGAAGCTTTCTTT. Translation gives CASSPLIGVAEAFF.

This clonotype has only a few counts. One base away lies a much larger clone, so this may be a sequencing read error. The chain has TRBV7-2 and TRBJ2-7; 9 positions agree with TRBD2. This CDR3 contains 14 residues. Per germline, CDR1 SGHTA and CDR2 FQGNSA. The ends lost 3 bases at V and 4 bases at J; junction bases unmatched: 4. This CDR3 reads CASSFIAGEYEQYF. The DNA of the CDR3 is TGTGCCAGCAGCTTCATAGCGGGAGAATACGAGCAGTACTTC.

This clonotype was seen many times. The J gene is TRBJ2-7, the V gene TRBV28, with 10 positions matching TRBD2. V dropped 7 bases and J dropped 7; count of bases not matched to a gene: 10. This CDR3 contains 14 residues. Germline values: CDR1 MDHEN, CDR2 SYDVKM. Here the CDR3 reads CASKASGRSGEQYF. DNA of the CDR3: TGTGCCAGCAAGGCTAGCGGGAGATCGGGGGAGCAGTACTTC.

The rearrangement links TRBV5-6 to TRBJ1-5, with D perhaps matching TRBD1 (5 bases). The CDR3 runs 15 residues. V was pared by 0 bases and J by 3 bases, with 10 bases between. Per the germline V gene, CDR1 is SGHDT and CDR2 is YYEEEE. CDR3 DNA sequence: TGTGCCAGCAGCTTGGGGGGGATGGACAATCAGCCCCAGCATTTT. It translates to CASSLGGMDNQPQHF.